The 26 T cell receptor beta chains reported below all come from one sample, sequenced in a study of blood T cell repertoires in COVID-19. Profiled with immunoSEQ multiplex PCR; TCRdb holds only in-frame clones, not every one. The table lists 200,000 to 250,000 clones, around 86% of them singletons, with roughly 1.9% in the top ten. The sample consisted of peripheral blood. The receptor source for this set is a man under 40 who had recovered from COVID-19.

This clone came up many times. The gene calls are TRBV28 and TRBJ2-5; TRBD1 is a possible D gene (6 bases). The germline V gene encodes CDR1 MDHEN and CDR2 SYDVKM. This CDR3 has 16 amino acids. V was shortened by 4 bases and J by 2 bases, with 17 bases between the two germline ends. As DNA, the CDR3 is TGTGCCAGCAGTTCAACGTGGGACATCGGGCAAGAGACCCAGTACTTC. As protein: CASSSTWDIGQETQYF.

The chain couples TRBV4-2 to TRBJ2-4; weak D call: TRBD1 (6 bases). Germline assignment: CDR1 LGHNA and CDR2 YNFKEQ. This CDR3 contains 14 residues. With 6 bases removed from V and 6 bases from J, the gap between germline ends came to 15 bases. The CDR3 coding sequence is TGTGCCAGCAGGGAACAGGGTGTGGGAAACATTCAGTACTTC. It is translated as CASREQGVGNIQYF.

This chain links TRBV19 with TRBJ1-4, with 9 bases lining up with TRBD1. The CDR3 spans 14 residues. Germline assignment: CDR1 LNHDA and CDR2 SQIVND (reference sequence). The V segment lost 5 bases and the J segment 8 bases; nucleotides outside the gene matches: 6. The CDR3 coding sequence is TGTGCCAGTAGTTCTCACAGGGGGCTAGAAAAACTGTTTTTT. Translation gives CASSSHRGLEKLFF.

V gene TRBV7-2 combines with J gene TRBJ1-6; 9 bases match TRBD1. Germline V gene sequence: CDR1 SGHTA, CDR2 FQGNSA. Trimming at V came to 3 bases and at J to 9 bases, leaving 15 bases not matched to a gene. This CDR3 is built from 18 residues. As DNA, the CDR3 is TGTGCCAGCAGCTTTGCCCAATCCGGGACAGGGCGGGGTTCACCCCTCCACTTT. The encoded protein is CASSFAQSGTGRGSPLHF.

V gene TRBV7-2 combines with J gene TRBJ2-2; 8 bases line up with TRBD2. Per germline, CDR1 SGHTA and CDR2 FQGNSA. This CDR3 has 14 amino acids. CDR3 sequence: CAPKAGGNTGELFF. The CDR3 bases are TGTGCACCCAAGGCGGGGGGGAACACCGGGGAGCTGTTTTTT.

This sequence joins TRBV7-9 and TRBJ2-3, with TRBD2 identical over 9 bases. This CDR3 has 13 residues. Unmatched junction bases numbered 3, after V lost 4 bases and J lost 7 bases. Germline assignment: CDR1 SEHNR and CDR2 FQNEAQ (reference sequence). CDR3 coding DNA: TGTGCCAGCAGCTCCAGCGGGGGGAATACGCAGTATTTT. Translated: CASSSSGGNTQYF.

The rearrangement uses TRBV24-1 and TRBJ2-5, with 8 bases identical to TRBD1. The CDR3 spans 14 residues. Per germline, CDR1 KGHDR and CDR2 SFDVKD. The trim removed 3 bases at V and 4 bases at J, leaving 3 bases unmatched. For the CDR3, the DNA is TGTGCCACCAGTGATCCCGGGACAGGAGAGACCCAGTACTTC. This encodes CATSDPGTGETQYF.

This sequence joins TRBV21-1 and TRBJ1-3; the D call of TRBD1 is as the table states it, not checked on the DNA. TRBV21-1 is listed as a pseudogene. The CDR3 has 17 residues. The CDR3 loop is CARGAVQGYTPGNTIYF. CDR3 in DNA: TGTGCCAGGGGTGCGGTACAGGGATACACTCCTGGAAACACCATATATTTT.

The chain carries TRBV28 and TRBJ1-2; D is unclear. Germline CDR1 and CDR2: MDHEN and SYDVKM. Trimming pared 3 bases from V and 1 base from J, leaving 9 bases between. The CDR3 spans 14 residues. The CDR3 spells CASSFPPSNYGYTF. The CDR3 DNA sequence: TGTGCCAGCAGTTTTCCACCCAGTAACTATGGCTACACCTTC.

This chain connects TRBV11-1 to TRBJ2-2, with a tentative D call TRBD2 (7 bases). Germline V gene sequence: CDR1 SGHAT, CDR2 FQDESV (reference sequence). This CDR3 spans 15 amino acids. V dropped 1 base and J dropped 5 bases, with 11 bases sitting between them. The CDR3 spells CASSLVAGATGELFF. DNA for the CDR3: TGTGCCAGCAGCTTAGTTGCGGGGGCAACCGGGGAGCTGTTTTTT. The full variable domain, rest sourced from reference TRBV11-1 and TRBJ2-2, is EAEVAQSPRYKITEKSQAVAFWCDPISGHATLYWYRQILGQGPELLVQFQDESVVDDSQLPKDRFSAERLKGVDSTLKIQPAELGDSAMYLCASSLVAGATGELFFGEGSRLTVL.

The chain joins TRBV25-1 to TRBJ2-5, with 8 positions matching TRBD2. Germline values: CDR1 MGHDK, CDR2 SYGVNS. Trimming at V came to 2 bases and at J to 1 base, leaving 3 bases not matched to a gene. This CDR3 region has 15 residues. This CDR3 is CASSEERGSQETQYF. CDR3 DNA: TGTGCCAGCAGTGAAGAGCGGGGGTCCCAAGAGACCCAGTACTTC.

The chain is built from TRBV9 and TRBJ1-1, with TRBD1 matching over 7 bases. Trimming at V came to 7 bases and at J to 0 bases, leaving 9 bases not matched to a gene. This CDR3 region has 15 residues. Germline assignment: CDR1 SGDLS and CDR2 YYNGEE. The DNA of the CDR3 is TGTGCCAGCGGGCAGGGGGATAACATGAACACTGAAGCTTTCTTT. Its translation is CASGQGDNMNTEAFF.

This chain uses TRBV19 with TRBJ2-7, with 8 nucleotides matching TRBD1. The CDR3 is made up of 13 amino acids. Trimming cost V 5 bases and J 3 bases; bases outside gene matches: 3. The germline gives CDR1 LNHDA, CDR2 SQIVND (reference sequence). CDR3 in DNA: TGTGCCAGTAGTGAAACAGGGGGCTACGAGCAGTACTTC. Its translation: CASSETGGYEQYF.

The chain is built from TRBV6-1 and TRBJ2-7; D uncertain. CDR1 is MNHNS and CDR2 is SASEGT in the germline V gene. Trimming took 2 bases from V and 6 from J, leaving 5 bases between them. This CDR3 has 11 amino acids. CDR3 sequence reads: CASSELAEQYV. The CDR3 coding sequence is TGTGCCAGCAGTGAACTGGCCGAGCAGTACGTC.

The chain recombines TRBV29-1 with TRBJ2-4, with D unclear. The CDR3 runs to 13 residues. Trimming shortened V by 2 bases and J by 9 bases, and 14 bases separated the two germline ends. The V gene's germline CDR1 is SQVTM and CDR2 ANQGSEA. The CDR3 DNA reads TGCAGCGTTGAACATCATGTAGTTGGCATTCAGTACTTC. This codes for CSVEHHVVGIQYF.

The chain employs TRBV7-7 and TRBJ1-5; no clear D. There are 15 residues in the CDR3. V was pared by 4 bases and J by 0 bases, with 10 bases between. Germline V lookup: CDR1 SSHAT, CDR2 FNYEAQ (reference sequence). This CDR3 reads CASSWTGYSNQPQHF. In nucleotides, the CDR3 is TGTGCCAGCAGCTGGACGGGATATAGCAATCAGCCCCAGCATTTT.

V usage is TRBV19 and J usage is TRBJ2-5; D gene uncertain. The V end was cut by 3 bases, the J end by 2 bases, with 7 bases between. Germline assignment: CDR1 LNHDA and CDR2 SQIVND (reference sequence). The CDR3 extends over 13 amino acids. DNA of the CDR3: TGTGCCAGTAGTATGTACTTTCAAGAGACCCAGTACTTC. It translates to CASSMYFQETQYF. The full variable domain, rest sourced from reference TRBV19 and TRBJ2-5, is DGGITQSPKYLFRKEGQNVTLSCEQNLNHDAMYWYRQDPGQGLRLIYYSQIVNDFQKGDIAEGYSVSREKKESFPLTVTSAQKNPTAFYLCASSMYFQETQYFGPGTRLLVL.

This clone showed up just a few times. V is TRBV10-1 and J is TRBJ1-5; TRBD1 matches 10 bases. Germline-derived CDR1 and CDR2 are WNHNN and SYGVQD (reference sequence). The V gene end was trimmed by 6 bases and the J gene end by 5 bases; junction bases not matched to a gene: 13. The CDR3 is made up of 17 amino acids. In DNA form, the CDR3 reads TGCGCCAGCAGGACCGGGACAGGGGCTCCTAGAGATCAGCCCCAGCATTTT. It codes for CASRTGTGAPRDQPQHF.

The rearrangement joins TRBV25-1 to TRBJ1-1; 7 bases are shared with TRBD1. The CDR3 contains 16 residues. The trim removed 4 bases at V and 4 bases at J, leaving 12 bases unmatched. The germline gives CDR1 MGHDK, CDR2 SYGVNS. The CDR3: CASSAYRGEARTEAFF. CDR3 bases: TGTGCCAGCAGTGCCTACAGGGGTGAGGCGCGCACTGAAGCTTTCTTT.

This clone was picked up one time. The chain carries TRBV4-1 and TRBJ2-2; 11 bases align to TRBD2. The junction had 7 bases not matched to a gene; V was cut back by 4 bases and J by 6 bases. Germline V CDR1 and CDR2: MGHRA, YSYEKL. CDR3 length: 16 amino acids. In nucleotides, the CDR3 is TGCGCCAGCAGCCGTAGCGGGGGGGCCGTCCCCGGGGAGCTGTTTTTT. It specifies CASSRSGGAVPGELFF.

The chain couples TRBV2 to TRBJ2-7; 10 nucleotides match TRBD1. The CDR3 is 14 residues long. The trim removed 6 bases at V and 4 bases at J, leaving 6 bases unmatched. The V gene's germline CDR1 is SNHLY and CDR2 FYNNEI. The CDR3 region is CASRDRGLQYEQYF. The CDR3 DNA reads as TGTGCCAGCAGAGACAGGGGGCTCCAGTACGAGCAGTACTTC.

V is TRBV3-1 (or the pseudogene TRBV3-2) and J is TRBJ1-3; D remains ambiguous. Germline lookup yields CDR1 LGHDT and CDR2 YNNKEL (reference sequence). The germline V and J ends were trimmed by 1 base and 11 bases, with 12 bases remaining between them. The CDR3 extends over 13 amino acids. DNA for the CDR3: TGTGCCAGCAGCCAAGTTGAGGAGTCGGCCATATATTTT. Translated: CASSQVEESAIYF.

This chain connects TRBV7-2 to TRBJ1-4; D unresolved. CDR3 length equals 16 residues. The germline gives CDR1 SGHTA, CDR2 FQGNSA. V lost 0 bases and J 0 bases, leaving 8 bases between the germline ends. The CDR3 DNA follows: TGTGCCAGCAGCTTAGCGGTGGCAGCAACTAATGAAAAACTGTTTTTT. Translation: CASSLAVAATNEKLFF.

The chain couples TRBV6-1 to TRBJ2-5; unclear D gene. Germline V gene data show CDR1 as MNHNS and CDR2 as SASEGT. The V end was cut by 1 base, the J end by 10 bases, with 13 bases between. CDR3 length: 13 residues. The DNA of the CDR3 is TGTGCCAGCAGTGAAGGTAGCCAATCTCACCAGTACTTC. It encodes CASSEGSQSHQYF.

In DNA, the CDR3 is TGCGCCAGCAGTCTAGCGGGGGTAACCCCCTACGAGCAGTACGTC. This encodes CASSLAGVTPYEQYV. The chain uses TRBV23-1 and TRBJ2-7; 9 bases are shared with TRBD2. TRBV23-1 counts as an open reading frame of uncertain function. The CDR3 sequence is 15 residues long. Trimming at V came to 4 bases and at J to 2 bases, leaving 6 bases not matched to a gene.

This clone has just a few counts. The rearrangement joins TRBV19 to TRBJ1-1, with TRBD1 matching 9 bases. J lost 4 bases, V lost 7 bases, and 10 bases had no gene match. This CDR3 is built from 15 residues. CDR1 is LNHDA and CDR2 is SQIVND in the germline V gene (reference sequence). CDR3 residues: CASTPSDRGFTEAFF. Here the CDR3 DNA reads TGTGCCAGTACCCCTTCGGACAGGGGTTTCACTGAAGCTTTCTTT.